The 2 T cell receptor beta chains below were found in one sample sequenced in a study of T cell clonotyping in hematopoietic cell transplantation. The protocol was immunoSEQ multiplex PCR, while the TCRdb copy is restricted to in-frame clones and leaves out a portion. The data hold more than 6,500 clones, with about 39% observed a single time. The sample consisted of peripheral blood mononuclear cells, taken 30 days after allogeneic stem cell transplant. The receptors stem from a female patient between 55 and 75 years old who had an allogeneic stem cell transplant, so the T cells may come from the graft donor. Some clones in this sample may be carry-over from other donors' samples.

The CDR3 is CASRPGTAGQPQHF. CDR3 nucleotides: TGTGCCAGCAGACCCGGGACAGCGGGTCAGCCCCAGCATTTT. The genes are TRBV6-5 and TRBJ1-5; 7 bases map to TRBD1. The ends lost 6 bases at V and 6 bases at J; junction bases unmatched: 8. Germline V CDR1 and CDR2: MNHEY, SVGAGI. The CDR3 runs to 14 residues.

V gene TRBV25-1 combines with J gene TRBJ1-5, with D unresolved. Trimming took off 2 bases at V and 4 bases at J, with 6 bases between the two ends. The CDR3 loop spans 13 amino acids. CDR1 MGHDK and CDR2 SYGVNS come from the germline V gene. CDR3 sequence: CASSESRNQPQHF. Written as DNA, the CDR3 is TGTGCCAGCAGTGAAAGCAGGAATCAGCCCCAGCATTTT. The full variable domain, rest sourced from reference TRBV25-1 and TRBJ1-5, is EADIYQTPRYLVIGTGKKITLECSQTMGHDKMYWYQQDPGMELHLIHYSYGVNSTEKGDLSSESTVSRIRTEHFPLTLESARPSHTSQYLCASSESRNQPQHFGDGTRLSIL.